The rows below give T cell receptor beta chains drawn from one sample of a study of blood T cell repertoires in COVID-19. The data were produced by immunoSEQ multiplex PCR, yet TCRdb's version contains in-frame clones alone and is incomplete. The sample records fewer than 250,000 clones, 87% being singletons. Sequences were obtained from PBMCs or T cells enriched from blood (not recorded which). The receptors originated from a woman aged 30 to 39 with acute COVID-19. Both conserved end residues are part of each CDR3. A D gene is named only where the DNA matches it firmly. Size is omitted from some rows. Given values are once, few, many or a class for expanded clones.

NA | TRBJ1-2 | once | TRBV27 | CASSPTPWGDGYGYTF | TGTGCCAGCAGCCCAACACCGTGGGGCGATGGCTATGGCTACACCTTC
TRBD1 | TRBJ1-5 | NA | TRBV11-2 | CASSHRGSNQPQHF | TGTGCCAGCAGCCACAGGGGTAGCAATCAGCCCCAGCATTTT
TRBD1 | TRBJ1-1 | NA | TRBV7-9 | CASSFGQVNTEAFF | TGTGCCAGCAGCTTCGGACAGGTCAACACTGAAGCTTTCTTT
TRBD1 | TRBJ1-1 | NA | TRBV5-1 | CASSAGQAITEAFF | TGCGCCAGCAGCGCGGGACAGGCCATTACTGAAGCTTTCTTT
NA | TRBJ1-3 | NA | TRBV7-9 | CASSLLQDFSGNTIYF | TGTGCCAGCAGCCTGCTACAGGATTTCTCTGGAAACACCATATATTTT
TRBD2 | TRBJ2-5 | NA | TRBV3-1/TRBV3-2 | CASSQALGGGRWYQETQYF | TGTGCCAGCAGCCAAGCCTTGGGCGGGGGGAGATGGTACCAAGAGACCCAGTACTTC
NA | TRBJ1-2 | NA | TRBV6-5 | CASTGTVSNYGYTF | TGTGCCAGTACTGGGACTGTCTCTAACTATGGCTACACCTTC
TRBD1 | TRBJ2-1 | once | TRBV18 | CASSPITGVNNEQFF | TGTGCCAGCTCACCAATAACAGGGGTGAACAATGAGCAGTTCTTC
NA | TRBJ1-1 | NA | TRBV12-3/TRBV12-4 | CASSLTENTEAFF | TGTGCCAGCAGTTTAACAGAGAACACTGAAGCTTTCTTT
TRBD1 | TRBJ2-1 | once | TRBV5-5 | CASSHSQGASYNEQFF | TGTGCCAGCAGCCATTCGCAGGGGGCCTCCTACAATGAGCAGTTCTTC
TRBD1 | TRBJ1-4 | NA | TRBV18 | CASSPRGTGAPNEKLFF | TGTGCCAGCTCACCAAGGGGGACAGGGGCCCCAAATGAAAAACTGTTTTTT
NA | TRBJ1-5 | NA | TRBV15 | CATSIHNQPQHF | TGTGCCACCAGCATTCACAATCAGCCCCAGCATTTT
NA | TRBJ1-2 | NA | TRBV29-1 | CSVVAGLGYTF | TGCAGCGTTGTCGCGGGGCTCGGCTACACCTTC
NA | TRBJ2-2 | NA | TRBV6-1 | CASSEQTDPNTGELFF | TGTGCCAGCAGTGAACAGACAGATCCGAACACCGGGGAGCTGTTTTTT
TRBD1 | TRBJ2-7 | NA | TRBV11-2 | CASSSGTGEGEQYF | TGTGCCAGCAGCTCAGGGACAGGTGAGGGCGAGCAGTACTTC
TRBD1 | TRBJ2-7 | NA | TRBV27 | CASRQGEPYEQYF | TGTGCCAGCCGACAGGGAGAGCCCTACGAGCAGTACTTC
NA | TRBJ2-1 | NA | TRBV7-9 | CASSPLRGIDNEQFF | TGTGCCAGCAGCCCCCTTAGGGGGATTGACAATGAGCAGTTCTTC
NA | TRBJ2-1 | NA | TRBV3-1/TRBV3-2 | CASSQVRTRFRGEQFF | TGTGCCAGCAGCCAAGTCCGAACCAGGTTCAGGGGTGAGCAGTTCTTC
TRBD1 | TRBJ1-1 | NA | TRBV4-1 | CASSQTGTGATEAFF | TGCGCCAGCAGCCAGACCGGGACAGGGGCCACTGAAGCTTTCTTT
NA | TRBJ2-1 | once | TRBV29-1 | CSVEDRITGAPGGEQFF | TGCAGCGTTGAAGATCGAATAACGGGGGCGCCAGGGGGTGAGCAGTTCTTC
NA | TRBJ1-6 | NA | TRBV7-2 | CASSLDIRSPLHF | TGTGCCAGCAGCCTAGACATTCGTTCACCCCTCCACTTT
NA | TRBJ2-7 | NA | TRBV20-1 | CSASPGGASYEQYF | TGCAGTGCTAGTCCGGGCGGGGCCTCCTACGAGCAGTACTTC
TRBD2 | TRBJ2-5 | NA | TRBV25-1 | CASTSPAMAGEETQYF | TGTGCCAGCACCTCCCCGGCAATGGCGGGGGAAGAGACCCAGTACTTC
TRBD1 | TRBJ1-1 | NA | TRBV6-2/TRBV6-3 | CASSYGQGRTEAFF | TGTGCCAGCAGTTACGGACAGGGGAGAACTGAAGCTTTCTTT
TRBD2 | TRBJ2-3 | NA | TRBV12-3/TRBV12-4 | CASINVTSGDQYF | TGTGCCAGCATCAACGTCACTAGCGGTGACCAGTATTTT
NA | TRBJ1-2 | NA | TRBV7-2 | CASSLNQGRGGYTF | TGTGCCAGCAGCTTAAATCAGGGTAGGGGTGGCTACACCTTC
NA | TRBJ1-1 | NA | TRBV19 | CASSPTLNTEAFF | TGTGCCAGTAGTCCTACTCTGAACACTGAAGCTTTCTTT
TRBD1 | TRBJ1-4 | few | TRBV6-5 | CAKTPGQGKEKLFF | TGTGCCAAGACTCCGGGACAGGGAAAGGAAAAACTGTTTTTT
TRBD1 | TRBJ1-4 | once | TRBV6-5 | CASREGTANEKLFF | TGTGCCAGCAGGGAGGGGACAGCTAATGAAAAACTGTTTTTT
TRBD1 | TRBJ1-1 | once | TRBV12-5 | CASGLGQGGTEAFF | TGTGCTAGTGGTTTGGGACAGGGGGGCACTGAAGCTTTCTTT
TRBD1 | TRBJ2-7 | few | TRBV24-1 | CATSDPQGAGYEQYF | TGTGCCACCAGTGACCCTCAGGGGGCCGGTTACGAGCAGTACTTC
NA | TRBJ1-5 | few | TRBV5-1 | CASSLIQGGQPQHF | TGCGCCAGCAGCTTGATCCAGGGCGGTCAGCCCCAGCATTTT
NA | TRBJ1-3 | NA | TRBV2 | CASSPTVYSGNTIYF | TGTGCCAGCAGTCCGACAGTCTATAGTGGAAACACCATATATTTT
TRBD2 | TRBJ2-2 | NA | TRBV6-5 | CASSSAGGQSTGELFF | TGTGCCAGCAGTTCGGCGGGGGGGCAAAGCACCGGGGAGCTGTTTTTT
NA | TRBJ1-3 | NA | TRBV2 | CASNWRRNTIYF | TGTGCCAGCAATTGGAGAAGAAACACCATATATTTT
NA | TRBJ1-4 | once | TRBV6-5 | CASSYSQPRGEKLFF | TGTGCCAGCAGTTACTCACAGCCTAGGGGAGAAAAACTGTTTTTT
TRBD1 | TRBJ2-5 | NA | TRBV6-4 | CASISGQGAISQETQYF | TGTGCCAGCATTTCGGGACAGGGGGCAATTAGCCAAGAGACCCAGTACTTC
NA | TRBJ1-1 | few | TRBV7-8 | CASSLDRGNTEAFF | TGTGCCAGCAGCTTAGATCGGGGGAACACTGAAGCTTTCTTT
TRBD1 | TRBJ2-5 | once | TRBV7-9 | CASRTGAEETQYF | TGTGCCAGCAGGACAGGGGCGGAAGAGACCCAGTACTTC
TRBD2 | TRBJ2-3 | NA | TRBV11-1 | CASSLSTSGEDTQYF | TGTGCCAGCAGCTTGTCGACTAGCGGGGAAGATACGCAGTATTTT
NA | TRBJ2-5 | NA | TRBV5-4 | CASSLEAGETQYF | TGTGCCAGCAGCTTGGAGGCGGGCGAGACCCAGTACTTC
NA | TRBJ1-2 | NA | TRBV5-1 | CASTGEEGYYGYTF | TGCGCCAGCACAGGTGAAGAGGGATACTATGGCTACACCTTC
TRBD1 | TRBJ1-3 | once | TRBV4-1 | CASSQGQGGGNTIYF | TGCGCCAGCAGCCAAGGACAGGGGGGCGGAAACACCATATATTTT
NA | TRBJ1-5 | NA | TRBV30 | CAWSVIQDNQPQHF | TGTGCCTGGAGTGTAATCCAGGACAATCAGCCCCAGCATTTT
NA | TRBJ2-1 | NA | TRBV4-3 | CASSQDMEYNEQFF | TGCGCCAGCAGCCAGGACATGGAGTACAATGAGCAGTTCTTC
NA | TRBJ1-1 | NA | TRBV3-1/TRBV3-2 | CASSPQGKENTEAFF | TGTGCCAGCAGCCCCCAGGGGAAGGAAAACACTGAAGCTTTCTTT
TRBD1 | TRBJ1-1 | NA | TRBV2 | CASSEDRTGNTEAFF | TGTGCCAGCAGTGAAGATAGGACAGGGAACACTGAAGCTTTCTTT
TRBD1 | TRBJ1-6 | NA | TRBV4-2 | CASSDLGQGRRNSPLHF | TGTGCCAGCAGCGATCTGGGACAGGGCCGTCGAAATTCACCCCTCCACTTT
NA | TRBJ2-7 | NA | TRBV4-1 | CASSQDTGTYEQYF | TGCGCCAGCAGCCAAGACACAGGCACCTACGAGCAGTACTTC
TRBD1 | TRBJ1-4 | NA | TRBV9 | CASSTGTGSLRSEKLFF | TGTGCCAGCAGCACCGGGACAGGGAGCCTAAGATCTGAAAAACTGTTTTTT
TRBD1 | TRBJ1-5 | NA | TRBV5-6 | CASSSRGLGQPQHF | TGTGCCAGCAGCTCCAGGGGGCTTGGACAGCCCCAGCATTTT
NA | TRBJ2-7 | NA | TRBV6-7 | CASSQPPGLRNYEQYF | TGTGCCAGCAGTCAACCTCCGGGACTCCGAAACTACGAGCAGTACTTC
NA | TRBJ2-3 | NA | TRBV5-1 | CASSAGSSTDTQYF | TGCGCCAGCAGCGCGGGATCTAGCACAGATACGCAGTATTTT
NA | TRBJ2-3 | NA | TRBV5-1 | CASSSALFKAGTDTQYF | TGCGCCAGCAGTTCCGCCCTTTTTAAGGCGGGCACAGATACGCAGTATTTT